These 27 T cell receptor beta chains share one sample of origin, sequenced in a study of cytomegalovirus exposure and HLA in healthy donors. The PCR made use of 60 Vbeta and 13 Jbeta primers. The table came from immunoSEQ multiplex PCR; TCRdb's copy has only in-frame clones and leaves some out. The data contain tens of thousands of clones, approximately 63% of them singletons. Sequenced sample: PBMCs. Receptors originate from a woman in her 30s in good health and CMV-seronegative.

This clone was found a few times. V and J are TRBV5-1 and TRBJ1-1; D possibly corresponds to TRBD1 (5 bases). Trimming took off 6 bases at V and 0 bases at J, with 15 bases between the two ends. CDR1 is SGHRS and CDR2 is YFSETQ in the germline V gene. The CDR3 is 15 amino acids. The CDR3: CASMTSAGVNTEAFF. The DNA of the CDR3 is TGCGCCAGCATGACATCAGCGGGGGTGAACACTGAAGCTTTCTTT.

This chain connects TRBV27 to TRBJ2-7; unclear D gene. From germline, CDR1 is MNHEY and CDR2 SMNVEV (reference sequence). The CDR3 loop spans 13 amino acids. With 5 bases removed from V and 0 bases from J, the gap between germline ends came to 8 bases. The CDR3 DNA reads as TGTGCCAGCAGTGACTCGAACTCCTACGAGCAGTACTTC. Its protein product is CASSDSNSYEQYF.

J is TRBJ1-3 and V is TRBV5-6; D is perhaps TRBD1 (5 bases). Germline-derived CDR1 and CDR2 are SGHDT and YYEEEE. This CDR3 spans 13 amino acids. The V and J ends lost 5 bases and 4 bases respectively, with 10 bases between them. CDR3 protein: CASSLDSGNTIYF. CDR3 nucleotide sequence: TGTGCCAGCAGTCTAGACAGCGGAAACACCATATATTTT.

A single count supports this clone. The V and J genes are TRBV4-3 and TRBJ2-1; 9 bases match TRBD2. This CDR3 has 15 residues. V lost 4 bases and J lost 5; bases outside the gene matches: 6. Germline CDR1 reads LGHNA; CDR2 reads YSLEER. CDR3 DNA: TGCGCCAGCAGCCGATCTATAGCGGGGGACAATGAGCAGTTCTTC. Amino acids: CASSRSIAGDNEQFF.

This clone was counted a few times. This rearrangement joins TRBV5-6 to TRBJ2-7; unclear D gene. V lost 0 bases to trimming and J lost 5 bases, with 9 bases between them. Germline V CDR1 and CDR2: SGHDT, YYEEEE. The CDR3 is made up of 13 amino acids. CDR3 DNA sequence: TGTGCCAGCAGCTTGGTAAGCGCCCACGAGCAGTACTTC. Its translation: CASSLVSAHEQYF.

The rearrangement uses TRBV7-2 and TRBJ2-2; maybe TRBD1 (5 bases). Per germline, CDR1 SGHTA and CDR2 FQGNSA. The V and J ends lost 0 bases and 7 bases respectively, with 12 bases between them. The CDR3 extends over 15 amino acids. The CDR3 sequence is CASSLAAGQNGELFF. As DNA, the CDR3 is TGTGCCAGCAGCTTAGCGGCAGGGCAGAACGGGGAGCTGTTTTTT.

CDR3 coding DNA: TGTGCCAGCAGCTTTGGGCTAGCGGGTACCTACGAGCAGTACTTC. Residues: CASSFGLAGTYEQYF. The chain joins TRBV5-6 to TRBJ2-7, with 8 bases identical to TRBD2. Germline V gene sequence: CDR1 SGHDT, CDR2 YYEEEE. This CDR3 contains 15 residues. J gave up 2 bases and V 2 bases, and 6 bases lay outside the gene matches.

J is TRBJ1-1 and V is TRBV5-1; D remains ambiguous. The ends were cut back, 2 bases at V and 4 bases at J, with 9 bases in the middle. This CDR3 contains 13 residues. Germline V gene data show CDR1 as SGHRS and CDR2 as YFSETQ. As DNA, the CDR3 is TGCGCCAGCAGCTTCACAGCCACCACTGAAGCTTTCTTT. It codes for CASSFTATTEAFF.

The chain couples TRBV6-1 to TRBJ1-2, with a weak D call TRBD1 (6 bases). V was pared by 2 bases and J by 3 bases, with 13 bases between. The CDR3 is 15 residues long. Germline V gene sequence: CDR1 MNHNS, CDR2 SASEGT. This CDR3 is CASSERSAGDYGYTF. As DNA, the CDR3 is TGTGCCAGCAGTGAACGGTCGGCAGGGGACTATGGCTACACCTTC.

This clone has more than one count but fewer than ten. This chain connects TRBV6-4 to TRBJ2-3; 8 bases agree with TRBD2. The germline CDR1 and CDR2 sequences are MRHNA and SNTAGT. There are 15 residues in the CDR3. V trimming: 5 bases; J trimming: 0 bases; junction bases outside the gene matches: 4. CDR3 residues: CASSSTSGSTDTQYF. The CDR3 bases are TGTGCCAGCAGTTCAACTAGCGGCAGCACAGATACGCAGTATTTT.

This clone was detected a few times. The same CDR3 can be traced to other DNA sequences in this sample. The chain is built from TRBV6-5 and TRBJ1-1; no clear D gene. CDR3 length: 14 residues. V lost 0 bases to trimming and J lost 5 bases, with 10 bases between them. CDR1 and CDR2 (germline): MNHEY, SVGAGI. The CDR3 nucleotides read TGTGCCAGCAGTTACTCGGGTCGAGGGACTGAAGCTTTCTTT. It codes for CASSYSGRGTEAFF.

CDR3 bases: TGTGCCAGCAGTTCGAGGACAGCCTACGAGCAGTACTTC. Translation: CASSSRTAYEQYF. This rearrangement joins TRBV6-1 to TRBJ2-7; the D gene is possibly TRBD1 (6 bases). CDR3 length: 13 amino acids. The germline V gene encodes CDR1 MNHNS and CDR2 SASEGT. Trimming cost V 5 bases and J 2 bases, with 10 bases left between them.

The chain joins TRBV9 to TRBJ1-2; TRBD1 matches at 7 bases. After removal of 4 bases from V and 8 bases from J, the junction contained 11 bases not matched to a gene. Germline V gene lookup returns CDR1 SGDLS and CDR2 YYNGEE. The length of the CDR3 is 14 residues. The CDR3 DNA is TGTGCCAGCAGCTCTAGACAGGGAAGGGGAGGCTACACCTTC. It encodes CASSSRQGRGGYTF.

The chain recombines TRBV28 with TRBJ1-1; TRBD1 agrees at 10 bases. Unmatched junction bases numbered 3, after V lost 6 bases and J lost 5 bases. The CDR3 is 13 residues long. Germline assignment: CDR1 MDHEN and CDR2 SYDVKM. CDR3 nucleotides: TGTGCCAGCAGATCGGGACAGGGGACTGAAGCTTTCTTT. Its protein product is CASRSGQGTEAFF.

This chain uses TRBV7-9 with TRBJ1-4, with 9 bases fitting TRBD1. There are 16 residues in the CDR3. CDR1 is SEHNR, CDR2 FQNEAQ, per germline (reference sequence). Trimming at V came to 5 bases and at J to 2 bases, leaving 6 bases not matched to a gene. The CDR3 here is CASSDPQGATNEKLFF. The CDR3 DNA reads as TGTGCCAGCAGCGATCCACAGGGGGCCACTAATGAAAAACTGTTTTTT.

The chain links TRBV9 to TRBJ1-1; no clear D. CDR1 is SGDLS, CDR2 YYNGEE, per germline. The CDR3 covers 16 residues. The germline V and J ends were trimmed by 0 bases and 2 bases, with 14 bases remaining between them. The DNA for the CDR3 is TGTGCCAGCAGCGTAGAGGTGTTTCTAGATAACACTGAAGCTTTCTTT. Translation gives CASSVEVFLDNTEAFF.

This clone turned up a few times. The chain links TRBV7-2 to TRBJ2-7; D call uncertain. V dropped 1 base and J dropped 3 bases, with 7 bases sitting between them. CDR3 size: 13 residues. Per the germline V gene, CDR1 is SGHTA and CDR2 is FQGNSA. The CDR3 loop reads CASSLVLLYEQYF. The CDR3 coding sequence is TGTGCCAGCAGCTTAGTCCTCCTCTACGAGCAGTACTTC.

The V gene is TRBV10-3, the J gene TRBJ2-2, with 11 bases aligning to TRBD2. V shed 5 bases, J shed 6 bases, and the junction held 8 bases outside the gene matches. This CDR3 comprises 16 residues. Per germline, CDR1 ENHRY and CDR2 SYGVKD. CDR3 nucleotide sequence: TGTGCCATCAGTCTACTAGCGGGGGCTGGGGCCGGGGAGCTGTTTTTT. It encodes CAISLLAGAGAGELFF.

The V gene is TRBV7-8, the J gene TRBJ2-7; weak D call: TRBD2 (5 bases). CDR3 length: 14 residues. CDR1 and CDR2 (germline): SGHVS, FQNEAQ. V was clipped by 2 bases and J by 5 bases, with 13 bases between them. The CDR3 DNA follows: TGTGCCAGCAGCTTATTACGAGCCGGGGACGAGCAGTACTTC. Its protein is CASSLLRAGDEQYF. The whole variable domain, filled in from reference TRBV7-8 and TRBJ2-7, reads GAGVSQSPRYKVAKRGQDVALRCDPISGHVSLFWYQQALGQGPEFLTYFQNEAQLDKSGLPSDRFFAERPEGSVSTLKIQRTQQEDSAVYLCASSLLRAGDEQYFGPGTRLTVT.

This clone was seen a handful of times. V usage is TRBV29-1 and J usage is TRBJ2-7; TRBD1 matches at 10 bases. Germline V gives CDR1 SQVTM, CDR2 ANQGSEA. V lost 6 bases, J lost 4 bases, and 6 bases stayed unmatched. This CDR3 spans 13 amino acids. CDR3 residues: CSVRRQGAYEQYF. The CDR3 coding sequence is TGCAGCGTCCGTCGACAGGGGGCTTACGAGCAGTACTTC.

The V and J genes are TRBV9 and TRBJ2-3, with D maybe TRBD2 (5 bases). The CDR3 loop spans 14 amino acids. The V and J ends lost 0 bases and 3 bases respectively, with 8 bases between them. Germline V gene sequence: CDR1 SGDLS, CDR2 YYNGEE. The DNA of the CDR3 is TGTGCCAGCAGCGTAGGTAGGGAGACAGATACGCAGTATTTT. It is translated as CASSVGRETDTQYF.

The V and J genes are TRBV6-5 and TRBJ1-2; the D gene is possibly TRBD1 (6 bases). CDR1 is MNHEY and CDR2 is SVGAGI in the germline V gene. The V end lost 4 bases, the J end lost 4 bases, and 16 bases lay between the germline ends. This CDR3 comprises 15 residues. The CDR3 coding sequence is TGTGCCAGCAGTTCCCCGGACAGAGAGCTCTATGGCTACACCTTC. It codes for CASSSPDRELYGYTF.

In its sample, this clone was seen a few times. The chain is built from TRBV5-4 and TRBJ1-6, with D possibly matching TRBD1 (5 bases). The V gene's germline CDR1 is SGHNT and CDR2 YYREEE (reference sequence). This CDR3 region has 13 residues. Trimming left V 4 bases short and J 10 bases short, with 12 bases between. CDR3 in DNA: TGTGCCAGCAGCCTCGGGGGTGAGTCACCCCTCCACTTT. Encoded protein: CASSLGGESPLHF.

CDR3 sequence: CASSLGGGYEQYF. In nucleotides, the CDR3 is TGCGCCAGCAGCTTGGGCGGAGGCTACGAGCAGTACTTC. V and J are TRBV5-1 and TRBJ2-7; tentative D call: TRBD2 (5 bases). The CDR3 is made up of 13 amino acids. CDR1 is SGHRS, CDR2 YFSETQ, per germline. V gave up 0 bases and J gave up 3 bases, with 7 bases separating them. The full variable domain, completed using reference TRBV5-1 and TRBJ2-7, is KAGVTQTPRYLIKTRGQQVTLSCSPISGHRSVSWYQQTPGQGLQFLFEYFSETQRNKGNFPGRFSGRQFSNSRSEMNVSTLELGDSALYLCASSLGGGYEQYFGPGTRLTVT.

This clone showed up just a few times. This chain joins TRBV28 and TRBJ2-7, with D unresolved. The CDR3 is made up of 12 amino acids. V lost 6 bases to trimming and J lost 2 bases, with 8 bases between them. Germline CDR1 and CDR2: MDHEN and SYDVKM. CDR3 sequence reads: CASSQVPYEQYF. CDR3 in DNA: TGTGCCAGCAGCCAGGTACCCTACGAGCAGTACTTC.

The rearrangement joins TRBV30 to TRBJ2-2; 7 bases fit TRBD2. Unmatched junction bases numbered 6, after V lost 8 bases and J lost 0 bases. Germline CDR1 reads GTSNPN; CDR2 reads SVGIG (reference sequence). The CDR3 is 14 residues long. CDR3 DNA: TGTGCCAGCGGGACTCCCGCGAACACCGGGGAGCTGTTTTTT. As protein: CASGTPANTGELFF.

This clone has just one count. The V and J genes are TRBV7-7 and TRBJ2-5; 7 bases map to TRBD2. Germline assignment: CDR1 SSHAT and CDR2 FNYEAQ (reference sequence). The V segment lost 3 bases and the J segment 3 bases; nucleotides outside the gene matches: 4. This CDR3 has 14 residues. Here the CDR3 reads CASSFNLAEETQYF. CDR3 DNA: TGTGCCAGCAGCTTCAATCTAGCGGAAGAGACCCAGTACTTC.